This passage covers 2 T cell receptor beta chains from one sample sequenced in a study of cytomegalovirus exposure and HLA in healthy donors. The PCR was carried out with 60 Vbeta primers and 13 Jbeta primers. Assay: immunoSEQ multiplex PCR; the TCRdb copy retains only in-frame clones and omits some. The repertoire holds approximately 220,000 clones, with around 80% as singletons. The source material was PBMCs. The receptors come from a middle-aged man in good health and CMV-seropositive.

The J gene is TRBJ1-1, the V gene TRBV9; D may be TRBD1 (5 bases). With 2 bases removed from V and 6 bases from J, the gap between germline ends came to 17 bases. The length of the CDR3 is 15 residues. Germline V gene sequence: CDR1 SGDLS, CDR2 YYNGEE. The CDR3 coding sequence is TGTGCCAGCAGCGTGGAGGGGCTGGGATTCTCTGAAGCTTTCTTT. It is translated as CASSVEGLGFSEAFF.

This clone is medium-sized within its sample. The chain couples TRBV10-2 to TRBJ2-7, with D possibly being TRBD1 (5 bases). This CDR3 spans 14 amino acids. V lost 4 bases, J lost 3 bases, and 13 bases lay in between. The germline V gene encodes CDR1 WSHSY and CDR2 SAAADI. The CDR3 DNA is TGCGCCAGCAGTGGCGACAGCGCCTTCTACGAGCAGTACGTC. Translated, it gives CASSGDSAFYEQYV.